This T cell receptor beta chain emerged from a study of Ad26.COV2.S vaccination and SARS-CoV-2 variants. At the level of the study: Donor allocation was to the COV1001 Ad26.COV2.S trial arm. Broader study findings: Responses of spike-specific T cells (both CD8+ and CD4+) reportedly showed substantial breadth after vaccination. Analyses that measured TCR breadth and depth may have underestimated total T cell responses.

The CDR3 runs 15 residues. In germline, CDR1 is LNHDA, CDR2 SQIVND (reference sequence). With 2 bases clipped from V and 0 bases from J, the junction kept 4 bases outside the gene matches. Treatment denoted: approximately 18 received Ad26.COV2.S at low or high dose, single or two shots; a few received placebo; per-sample allocation not given. Each sample was drawn 63 days after the first injection (of vaccine or placebo). Within Boston, the person who donated was an adult of 18-55 years. Clones were sequenced by immunoSEQ multiplex PCR, and TCRdb holds only the in-frame ones, with some missing. This repertoire shows some 640,000 clones, roughly 90% found once; its top ten account for around 1.5%. On this clone: The antigen remains undetermined.

This sequence joins TRBV19 and TRBJ2-7, with 7 bases aligning to TRBD1. The TCR comes from a person between 18 and 59 years old who received the Ad26.COV2.S COVID-19 vaccine or a placebo. The source material was peripheral blood, sampled in a trial of Ad26.COV2.S vaccine versus placebo. The CDR3: CASSIRDSSSYEQYF. CDR3 coding DNA: TGTGCCAGTAGTATACGGGACAGCTCCTCCTACGAGCAGTACTTC.